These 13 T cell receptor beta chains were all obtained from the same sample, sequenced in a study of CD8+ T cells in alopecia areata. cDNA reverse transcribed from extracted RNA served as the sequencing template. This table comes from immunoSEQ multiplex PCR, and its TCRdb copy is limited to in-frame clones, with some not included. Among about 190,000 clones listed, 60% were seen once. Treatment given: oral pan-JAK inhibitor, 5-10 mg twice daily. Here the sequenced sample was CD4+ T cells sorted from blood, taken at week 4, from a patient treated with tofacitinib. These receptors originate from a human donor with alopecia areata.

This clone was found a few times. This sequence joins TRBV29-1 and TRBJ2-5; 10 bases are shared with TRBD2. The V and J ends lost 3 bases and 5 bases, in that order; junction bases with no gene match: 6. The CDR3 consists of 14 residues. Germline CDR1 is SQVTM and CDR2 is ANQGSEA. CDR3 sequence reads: CSVDQAGGGETQYF. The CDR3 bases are TGCAGCGTTGATCAAGCGGGAGGGGGGGAGACCCAGTACTTC.

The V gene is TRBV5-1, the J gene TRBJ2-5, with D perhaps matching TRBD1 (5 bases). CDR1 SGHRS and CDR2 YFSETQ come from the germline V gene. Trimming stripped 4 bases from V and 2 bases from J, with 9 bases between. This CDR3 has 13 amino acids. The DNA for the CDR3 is TGCGCCAGCAGCCAACGACAGCAAGAGACCCAGTACTTC. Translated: CASSQRQQETQYF.

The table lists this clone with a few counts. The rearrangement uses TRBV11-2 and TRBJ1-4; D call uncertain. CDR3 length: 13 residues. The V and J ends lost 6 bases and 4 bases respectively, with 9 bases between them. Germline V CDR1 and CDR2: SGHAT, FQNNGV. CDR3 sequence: CASSRGINEKLFF. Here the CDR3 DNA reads TGTGCCAGCAGTCGAGGGATTAATGAAAAACTGTTTTTT.

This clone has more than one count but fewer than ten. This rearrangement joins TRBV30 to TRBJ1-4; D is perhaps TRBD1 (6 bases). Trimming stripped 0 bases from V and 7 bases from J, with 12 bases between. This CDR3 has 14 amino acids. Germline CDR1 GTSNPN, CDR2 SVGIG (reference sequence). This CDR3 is CAWSVGGGLEKLFF. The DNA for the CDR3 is TGTGCCTGGAGTGTTGGGGGGGGCCTTGAAAAACTGTTTTTT.

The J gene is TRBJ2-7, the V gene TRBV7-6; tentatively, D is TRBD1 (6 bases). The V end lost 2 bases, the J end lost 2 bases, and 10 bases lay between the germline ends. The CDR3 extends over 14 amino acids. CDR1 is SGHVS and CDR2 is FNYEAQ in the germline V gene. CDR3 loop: CASSLRSGAYEQYF. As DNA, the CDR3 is TGTGCCAGCAGCTTACGATCAGGGGCCTACGAGCAGTACTTC.

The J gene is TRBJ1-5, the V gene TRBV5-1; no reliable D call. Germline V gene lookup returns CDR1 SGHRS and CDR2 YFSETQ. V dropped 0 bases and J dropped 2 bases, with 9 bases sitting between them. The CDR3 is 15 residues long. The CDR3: CASSLGHSGNQPQHF. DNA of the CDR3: TGCGCCAGCAGCTTGGGGCACAGCGGCAATCAGCCCCAGCATTTT.

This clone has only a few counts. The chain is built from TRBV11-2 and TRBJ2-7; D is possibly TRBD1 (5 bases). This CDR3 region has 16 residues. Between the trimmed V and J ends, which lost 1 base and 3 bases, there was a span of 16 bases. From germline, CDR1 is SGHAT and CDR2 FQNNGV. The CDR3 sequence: CASSLGGSLPYYEQYF. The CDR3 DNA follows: TGTGCCAGCAGCTTAGGGGGCAGTCTCCCATACTACGAGCAGTACTTC. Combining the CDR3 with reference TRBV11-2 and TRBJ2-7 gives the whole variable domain EAGVAQSPRYKIIEKRQSVAFWCNPISGHATLYWYQQILGQGPKLLIQFQNNGVVDDSQLPKDRFSAERLKGVDSTLKIQPAKLEDSAVYLCASSLGGSLPYYEQYFGPGTRLTVT.

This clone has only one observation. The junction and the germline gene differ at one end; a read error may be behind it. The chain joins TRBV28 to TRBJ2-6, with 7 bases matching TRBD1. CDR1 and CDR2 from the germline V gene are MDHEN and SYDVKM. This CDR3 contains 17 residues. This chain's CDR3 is CASSLGVGQTGANVLTF. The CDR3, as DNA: TGTGCCAGCAGTTTAGGTGTAGGTCAAACAGGGGCCAACGTCCTGACCTTC. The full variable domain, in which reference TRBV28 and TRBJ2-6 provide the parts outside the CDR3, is DVKVTQSSRYLVKRTGEKVFLECVQDMDHENMFWYRQDPGLGLRLIYFSYDVKMKEKGDIPEGYSVSREKKERFSLILESASTNQTSMYLCASSLGVGQTGANVLTFGAGSRLTVL.

Here the CDR3 DNA reads TGTGCCTGGAGGCCTGGGGCGGGCGCGGCAGATACGCAGTATTTT. It is translated as CAWRPGAGAADTQYF. This chain joins TRBV30 and TRBJ2-3; TRBD1 or TRBD2 may be the D gene (5 bases each). Trimming stripped 3 bases from V and 4 bases from J, with 17 bases between. Germline V gives CDR1 GTSNPN, CDR2 SVGIG (reference sequence). This CDR3 contains 15 residues.

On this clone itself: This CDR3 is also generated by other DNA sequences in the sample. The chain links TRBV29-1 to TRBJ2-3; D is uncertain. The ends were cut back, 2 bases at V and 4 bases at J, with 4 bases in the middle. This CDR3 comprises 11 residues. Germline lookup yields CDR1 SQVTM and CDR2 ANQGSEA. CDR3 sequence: CSVERADTQYF. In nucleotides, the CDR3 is TGCAGCGTTGAACGGGCAGATACGCAGTATTTT.

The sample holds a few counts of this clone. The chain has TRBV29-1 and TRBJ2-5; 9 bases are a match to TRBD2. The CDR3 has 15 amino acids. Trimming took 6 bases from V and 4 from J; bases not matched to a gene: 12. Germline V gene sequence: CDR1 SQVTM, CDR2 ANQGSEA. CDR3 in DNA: TGCAGCGTCCCAGGCGGGAGGGCCTGGGGAGAGACCCAGTACTTC. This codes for CSVPGGRAWGETQYF.

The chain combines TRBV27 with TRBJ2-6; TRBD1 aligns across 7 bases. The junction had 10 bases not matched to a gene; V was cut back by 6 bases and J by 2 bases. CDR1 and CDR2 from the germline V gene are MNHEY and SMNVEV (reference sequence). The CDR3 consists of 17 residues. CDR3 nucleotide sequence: TGTGCCAGCAGGACAGGGAGTTCTTTCCCTGGGGCCAACGTCCTGACTTTC. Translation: CASRTGSSFPGANVLTF.

The CDR3 nucleotides are TGTGCCAGCAGCTCCTCCTTAATATACGAGCAGTACTTC. This translates into CASSSSLIYEQYF. The gene calls are TRBV11-2 and TRBJ2-7; D call uncertain. V was trimmed by 4 bases and J by 4 bases, leaving 11 bases between them. The CDR3 has 13 amino acids. From germline, CDR1 is SGHAT and CDR2 FQNNGV.